This TCR beta chain comes out of a study of CD8 T cells in ankylosing spondylitis. This clonotype was counted ten times or more. TCRdb re-called the 5' RACE reads through MiXCR, storing one row per CDR3 protein. The sample contains over 100,000 distinct CDR3 sequences, more than 6.5% of which appear only once. Losses at the gene ends were 2 bases for V and 2 bases for J; bases not matched to a gene: 8. CDR3 size: 18 residues. Germline V CDR1 and CDR2: LNHNV, YYDKDF (reference sequence). The specimen sequenced was blood, either unsorted or a sorted T cell fraction (not recorded which). The TCR comes from a male donor with ankylosing spondylitis or in good health (not recorded which). This rearrangement joins TRBV15 to TRBJ2-3, with 12 bases that match TRBD1. CDR3 amino acids: CATSRKYGGQGATDTQYF. The CDR3 DNA sequence: TGTGCCACCAGCAGAAAGTATGGGGGACAGGGGGCCACAGATACGCAGTATTTT.